These T cell receptor beta chains were read from a single sample in a study of technical replicates of blood from several donors. Measured with immunoSEQ multiplex PCR; TCRdb has only the in-frame clones, and not every one. Of over 85,000 clones listed, about 95% are singletons. The sequencing sample was made of T cells isolated from PBMCs. The receptors were sampled from a human donor in good health. CDR3s include the opening cysteine and the closing phenylalanine or tryptophan. The D gene is left open where the match is weak. Some rows mark clone size as missing; the rest say once, few, many or name a class of expanded clone.

>-|-|TRBJ2-1|TRBV7-2
TGTGCCAGCAGCTCTAGAATGGGCGGAGGGTACAATGAGCAGTTCTTC
CASSSRMGGGYNEQFF
>-|-|TRBJ1-2|TRBV19
TGTGCCAGTAGTATAGTCGGAGGGGTGGGCTACACCTTC
CASSIVGGVGYTF
>-|-|TRBJ1-1|TRBV7-6
TGTGCCAGCAGCTTACCCGAGGGGAACACTGAAGCTTTCTTT
CASSLPEGNTEAFF
>-|TRBD1|TRBJ2-1|TRBV10-3
TGTGCCATCAGTGCCCGGGACAGGCCCCCCGAAGGGTTCTTC
CAISARDRPPEGFF
>-|-|TRBJ1-5|TRBV6-6
TGTGCCAGCAGTCCCGGGGTTGGACAGCCCCAGCATTTT
CASSPGVGQPQHF
>-|TRBD2|TRBJ2-3|TRBV18
TGTGCCAGCTCACCTAACCCTAGCGGGTCCACAGATACGCAGTATTTT
CASSPNPSGSTDTQYF
>-|TRBD1|TRBJ1-1|TRBV28
TGTGCCAGCAGGCTATTGGGACAGGGCTTCACTGAAGCTTTCTTT
CASRLLGQGFTEAFF
>few|TRBD2|TRBJ2-3|TRBV5-4
TGTGCCAGCAGCGCTGACAGGGCCATGGCGGGAGGGCCGTCAGATACGCAGTATTTT
CASSADRAMAGGPSDTQYF
>-|-|TRBJ2-5|TRBV11-2
TGTGCCAGCAGCTTAACACAAGAGACCCAGTACTTC
CASSLTQETQYF
>-|TRBD1|TRBJ1-4|TRBV2
TGTGCCAGCAGGACAGGGGGCAATGAAAAACTGTTTTTT
CASRTGGNEKLFF
>-|-|TRBJ2-6|TRBV18
TGTGCCAGCTCACTAAGTGCAGGGAGGATCGGGGCCAACGTCCTGACTTTC
CASSLSAGRIGANVLTF
>-|-|TRBJ2-1|TRBV9
TGTGCCAGCAGCGGCGGGGCCTACAATGAGCAGTTCTTC
CASSGGAYNEQFF
>once|-|TRBJ1-1|TRBV29-1
TGCAGCCTCAGGGACCCGGGAGCCGAAGCTTTCTTT
CSLRDPGAEAFF
>once|-|TRBJ2-3|TRBV10-3
TGTGCATCTTCGGAGGCCCTAAGGACAGATACGCAGTATTTT
CASSEALRTDTQYF
>-|-|TRBJ2-7|TRBV6-1
TGTGCCAGCAGTGAAGAGAGGGACACGGACATTTACTACGAGCAGTACTTC
CASSEERDTDIYYEQYF
>-|TRBD1|TRBJ2-2|TRBV7-3
TGTGCCAGCAGCCCTCGTCTAGGGGGCGCAGGCACCGGGGAGCTGTTTTTT
CASSPRLGGAGTGELFF
>-|-|TRBJ2-4|TRBV7-2
TGTGCCAGCAGCCGGAAAGGGGGGGCGCGTCGAAGCATTCAGTACTTC
CASSRKGGARRSIQYF
>-|TRBD1|TRBJ1-1|TRBV4-2
TGTGCCAGCAGCCTCGGACAGGGTAACACTGAAGCTTTCTTT
CASSLGQGNTEAFF
>-|-|TRBJ1-4|TRBV28
TGTGCCAGCGGAGTTAGGGAAAAACTGTTTTTT
CASGVREKLFF
>-|-|TRBJ2-1|TRBV10-1
TGCGCCAGCAGTGAAGGTTGGAGCCGCGGTGAGCAGTTCTTC
CASSEGWSRGEQFF
>-|TRBD2|TRBJ2-1|TRBV10-3
TGTGCCATCGGACTAGCGGGACGGGATGAGCAGTTCTTC
CAIGLAGRDEQFF
>once|TRBD1|TRBJ1-1|TRBV9
TGTGCCAGCAGCGTAGCGATTGAGGGGGCGCAAACTGAAGCTTTCTTT
CASSVAIEGAQTEAFF
>once|-|TRBJ2-7|TRBV27
TGTGCCAGCAGTTTGGGTCGGGGTCACGAGCAGTACTTC
CASSLGRGHEQYF
>-|TRBD2|TRBJ2-5|TRBV5-4
TGTGCCAGCAGCCGCGGCGGGACTACGAAAGAGACCCAGTACTTC
CASSRGGTTKETQYF
>-|-|TRBJ2-5|TRBV18
TGTGCCAGCTCACCATCACAGTCTGGAAAGACCCAGTACTTC
CASSPSQSGKTQYF
>-|TRBD1|TRBJ1-2|TRBV4-2
TGTGCCAGCAGCCAGACGAGGACAGGGGACATCTATGGCTACACCTTC
CASSQTRTGDIYGYTF
>-|-|TRBJ2-7|TRBV5-1
TGCGCCAGCAGGGGAGGAAGCGAGCAGTACTTC
CASRGGSEQYF
>once|TRBD2|TRBJ2-2|TRBV5-4
TGTGCCAGCAGCGAACTAGCGGGTGCGAACACCGGGGAGCTGTTTTTT
CASSELAGANTGELFF
>-|TRBD1|TRBJ2-5|TRBV5-1
TGCGCCAGCAGCTTGGAAGGGGGCCTGGAGACCCAGTACTTC
CASSLEGGLETQYF
>-|TRBD2|TRBJ2-7|TRBV19
TGTGCCAGTAGTATACAGCGGGGGGCACCCTACGAGCAGTACTTC
CASSIQRGAPYEQYF
>-|-|TRBJ2-7|TRBV7-9
TGTGCCAGCAGCTCTAAGACTAACTACGAGCAGTACTTC
CASSSKTNYEQYF
>-|-|TRBJ1-2|TRBV2
TGTGCCAGCAGTATATACAGGGATGGCTACACCTTC
CASSIYRDGYTF
>-|-|TRBJ1-4|TRBV28
TGTGCCAGCAGTTCGCTAACAGGGTTTATTGAAAAACTGTTTTTT
CASSSLTGFIEKLFF
>-|-|TRBJ2-2|TRBV4-1
TGCGCCAGCAGCCGACAGGTTGATACCGGGGAGCTGTTTTTT
CASSRQVDTGELFF
>-|TRBD2|TRBJ2-3|TRBV13
TGTGCCAGCAGCTTTCTAGCGGGTCTCCCAGATACGCAGTATTTT
CASSFLAGLPDTQYF
>-|TRBD1|TRBJ2-2|TRBV28
TGTGCCAGCAGCCCCAGGGGGCGTCCGGGGGAGCTGTTTTTT
CASSPRGRPGELFF
>-|-|TRBJ1-1|TRBV20-1
TGCAGCCCAGGACAAGAAGCTTTCTTT
CSPGQEAFF
>-|-|TRBJ1-5|TRBV19
TGTGCCAGTAGGGACTTGGGGAATCAGCCCCAGCATTTT
CASRDLGNQPQHF
>-|-|TRBJ2-5|TRBV11-2
TGTGCCAGCAGTGGAGGAGTGATTTCCCAAGAGACCCAGTACTTC
CASSGGVISQETQYF
>-|-|TRBJ2-3|TRBV6-1
TGTGCCAGCAGTGAATTGATGGGGGCGAGAACAAAAGAAGATACGCAGTATTTT
CASSELMGARTKEDTQYF
>-|-|TRBJ2-5|TRBV29-1
TGCAGCGTTGAAGTAGACGAGGGGGAGAAGGAGACCCAGTACTTC
CSVEVDEGEKETQYF
>once|-|TRBJ2-7|TRBV4-2
TGTGCCAGCAGCCAATTCTTAGGGGCATACGAGCAGTACTTC
CASSQFLGAYEQYF
>-|-|TRBJ1-1|TRBV11-2
TGTGCCAGCAGCTTCCGAGGGGGCACTGAAGCTTTCTTT
CASSFRGGTEAFF
>once|-|TRBJ1-1|TRBV11-1
TGTGCCAGCAGCTTTTCTTGGCAGGGAACTGAAGCTTTCTTT
CASSFSWQGTEAFF
>-|-|TRBJ1-3|TRBV5-6
TGTGCCAGCAGCTCCAGGGCGAGGGGAAACACCATATATTTT
CASSSRARGNTIYF
>-|TRBD2|TRBJ2-5|TRBV7-9
TGTGCCAGCAGTAGAACTAGCGTGGCGACCCAGTACTTC
CASSRTSVATQYF
>-|TRBD2|TRBJ2-3|TRBV13
TGTGCCAGCAGCTATACTAGCGGGAGAGGATTCGGCACAGATACGCAGTATTTT
CASSYTSGRGFGTDTQYF
>-|-|TRBJ2-7|TRBV5-6
TGTGCCAGCAGCTTTTCTTCCGGGAGTTTAGGCGAGCAGTACTTC
CASSFSSGSLGEQYF
>-|TRBD2|TRBJ2-5|TRBV5-4
TGTGCCAGCAGCTTGGATCTAGCGGGATCGGCGGAGACCCAGTACTTC
CASSLDLAGSAETQYF
>-|-|TRBJ1-4|TRBV9
TGTGCCAGCAGGAGAGGGACTGTGGATAATGAAAAACTGTTTTTT
CASRRGTVDNEKLFF
>-|TRBD2|TRBJ2-6|TRBV27
TGTGCCAGCAGTTTCGGGGGGGCTGGGGCCAACGTCCTGACTTTC
CASSFGGAGANVLTF
>-|-|TRBJ2-3|TRBV4-2
TGTGCCAGCAGTTATGGTCAGGGGAGCGGCACAGATACGCAGTATTTT
CASSYGQGSGTDTQYF
>-|-|TRBJ1-1|TRBV6-4
TGTGCCAGCAGCCACGGGGAGAGGTTGAACACTGAAGCTTTCTTT
CASSHGERLNTEAFF
>-|-|TRBJ2-5|TRBV11-2
TGTGCCAGCAGCTTAGGGTGGTTGGCGGGGAAAGAGACCCAGTACTTC
CASSLGWLAGKETQYF
>once|TRBD1|TRBJ2-5|TRBV25-1
TGTGCCAATAAAGGGACAGGGGTATTAGAGACCCAGTACTTC
CANKGTGVLETQYF
>-|-|TRBJ2-5|TRBV9
TGTGCCAGCAGCAAGGACTCACAAGGGACCCAGTACTTC
CASSKDSQGTQYF
>-|-|TRBJ2-3|TRBV20-1
TGCAGTGCTAGAGACACATTTACGCAGTATTTT
CSARDTFTQYF
>-|-|TRBJ1-2|TRBV11-1
TGTGCCAGCAGCTTTCCCTACAGCTATGGCTACACCTTC
CASSFPYSYGYTF
>-|-|TRBJ2-1|TRBV1
TGCACCAGCAGCCAAGATGAAAGCGGGAGATACAATGAGCAGTTCTTC
CTSSQDESGRYNEQFF
>-|-|TRBJ2-1|TRBV14
TGTGCCAGCAGCCAACCTAAACAGGGCCTATTGGTGGATGAGCAGTTCTTC
CASSQPKQGLLVDEQFF